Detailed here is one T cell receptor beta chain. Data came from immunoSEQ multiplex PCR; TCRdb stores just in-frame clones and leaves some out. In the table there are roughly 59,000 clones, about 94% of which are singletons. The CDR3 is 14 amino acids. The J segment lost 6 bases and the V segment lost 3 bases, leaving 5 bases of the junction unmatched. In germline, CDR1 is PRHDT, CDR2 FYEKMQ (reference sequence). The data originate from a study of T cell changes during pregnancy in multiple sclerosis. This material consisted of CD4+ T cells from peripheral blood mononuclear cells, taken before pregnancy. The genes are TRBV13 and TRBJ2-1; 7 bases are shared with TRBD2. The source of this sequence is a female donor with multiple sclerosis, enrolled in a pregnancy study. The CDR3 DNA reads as TGTGCCAGCAGCTTCCCGCGGGAGAGCAATGAGCAGTTCTTC. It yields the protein CASSFPRESNEQFF.